Listed below are T cell receptor beta chains from one sample, sequenced in a study of T cells in Graves' hyperthyroidism and ophthalmopathy. Each CDR3 protein gets one entry after TCRdb re-called the multiplex PCR reads with MiXCR. The sample has about 130,000 distinct CDR3 sequences; 22% are singletons. Sequencing was done on a sample of blood. These receptors all come from a woman aged 45-65 years with Graves' hyperthyroidism that later progressed to Graves' ophthalmopathy. Both conserved end residues are part of each CDR3. The D gene is left open where the match is weak. Part of the rows lack a size; the others show once, few, many or a class for expanded clones.

D	size	V	J	DNA	CDR3
.	.	TRBV28	TRBJ1-5	TGTGCCAGCAGTCACGACAGCCCTCGCAATCAGCCCCAGCATTTT	CASSHDSPRNQPQHF
TRBD1	.	TRBV5-1	TRBJ1-1	TGCGCCAGCAGCCTCGGGACAGGATCGAACACTGAAGCTTTCTTT	CASSLGTGSNTEAFF
.	many	TRBV20-1	TRBJ2-3	TGCAGTGGTCTAGGAGGCGCAGATACGCAGTATTTT	CSGLGGADTQYF
TRBD1	many	TRBV20-1	TRBJ1-5	TGCAGTGCTAGAGTTGGACAGGGGAGGGAAGATCAGCCCCAGCATTTT	CSARVGQGREDQPQHF
TRBD1	few	TRBV12-3/TRBV12-4	TRBJ2-2	TGTGCCAGCAGCCCCAGGGGACAGACAAATACCGGGGAGCTGTTTTTT	CASSPRGQTNTGELFF
.	many	TRBV4-2	TRBJ1-2	TGTGCCAGCAGCCAAAAGACGTCCGACGGTTATAACTATGGCTACACCTTC	CASSQKTSDGYNYGYTF
.	.	TRBV6-1	TRBJ1-5	TGTGTCAGCAGGAATACCGGACATTCGAATCAGCCCCAGCATTTT	CVSRNTGHSNQPQHF
TRBD2	many	TRBV7-2	TRBJ2-7	TGTGCCAGCAGGCAGGCGGGGGGACCTTACGAGCAGTACTTC	CASRQAGGPYEQYF
.	many	TRBV27	TRBJ1-1	TGTGCCAGCAGTCCCAGGGTTCCCACTGAAGCTTTCTTT	CASSPRVPTEAFF
TRBD1	.	TRBV20-1	TRBJ2-3	TGCAGTGCTCCCCGGACAGGCTTGGCAGATACGCAGTATTTT	CSAPRTGLADTQYF
.	.	TRBV7-2	TRBJ1-5	TGTGCCAGCAGCTTCGGTACAGGTAGCAATCAGCCCCAGCATTTT	CASSFGTGSNQPQHF
.	many	TRBV7-3	TRBJ2-1	TGTGCCAGCAGCCAAGACCCATCCTACAATGAGCAGTTCTTC	CASSQDPSYNEQFF
.	few	TRBV20-1	TRBJ2-1	TGCAGTGCTAGCCGGGGGCTACCTTACAATGAGCAGTTCTTC	CSASRGLPYNEQFF
.	few	TRBV12-3/TRBV12-4	TRBJ2-7	TGTGCCAGCAGTCCAGCACGTGGGGGGCGGACAGTCGAGCAGTACTTC	CASSPARGGRTVEQYF
.	many	TRBV6-1	TRBJ2-4	TGTGCCAGCAGTAAGGTCTGGGGAGGCAAAAACATTCAGTACTTC	CASSKVWGGKNIQYF
TRBD2	.	TRBV29-1	TRBJ2-7	TGCAGCGTTGTTAAGCGGGAGTCCTACGAGCAGTACTTC	CSVVKRESYEQYF
.	many	TRBV5-1	TRBJ2-3	TGCGCCAGCAGCGAAGGGCCAACGATCACAGATACGCAGTATTTT	CASSEGPTITDTQYF
TRBD1	many	TRBV7-9	TRBJ2-3	TGTGCCAGCAGCGACCCCGGGACAGACAGCACAGATACGCAGTATTTT	CASSDPGTDSTDTQYF
.	many	TRBV11-2	TRBJ1-2	TGTGCCAGCAGCTTAGCAGCAGGGGTGGTAGGAGGCTACACCTTC	CASSLAAGVVGGYTF
.	.	TRBV20-1	TRBJ2-2	TGCAGTGCTAAAAAGGGTGCTAACACCGGGGAGCTGTTTTTT	CSAKKGANTGELFF
.	few	TRBV2	TRBJ2-4	TGTGCCAGCAGCGAAAAAGGACACCTAGCCAAAAACATTCAGTACTTC	CASSEKGHLAKNIQYF
.	many	TRBV7-2	TRBJ1-5	TGTGCCAGCAGCTTATATGGGGGGAGGACCAATCAGCCCCAGCATTTT	CASSLYGGRTNQPQHF
TRBD2	.	TRBV4-2	TRBJ2-1	TGTGCCAGCAGCAAGAGACTAGCGGGAGTCAGGGACAATGAGCAGTTCTTC	CASSKRLAGVRDNEQFF
.	.	TRBV5-1	TRBJ1-6	TGCGCCAGCAGCTCAACCACAGGGTTATCATCCTCACCCCTCCACTTT	CASSSTTGLSSSPLHF
TRBD2	many	TRBV12-3/TRBV12-4	TRBJ2-1	TGTGCCAGCAGCTATATACCACTAGCGGGAGGGGATGAGCAGTTCTTC	CASSYIPLAGGDEQFF
.	.	TRBV5-1	TRBJ1-2	TGCGCCAGCAGCTTAGCCGGCACCAGAGGCTACACCTTC	CASSLAGTRGYTF
.	many	TRBV28	TRBJ2-7	TGTGCCAGCAGCCCCAGAGCCTACGAGCAGTACTTC	CASSPRAYEQYF
.	many	TRBV4-1	TRBJ2-2	TGCGCCAGCAGCCACAAGCCCGCGAACACCGGGGAGCTGTTTTTT	CASSHKPANTGELFF
.	.	TRBV13	TRBJ2-7	TGTGCCAGCACCGATCAGGCCCCCCTTGGCGAGCAGTACTTC	CASTDQAPLGEQYF
TRBD1	many	TRBV24-1	TRBJ2-7	TGTGCCACCAGTGAGAAGGACAGGGTTTCCCCCTACGAGCAGTACTTC	CATSEKDRVSPYEQYF
TRBD1	many	TRBV18	TRBJ2-7	TGTGCCAGCTCGTCTAACAGGGGGCGGGAGCAGTACTTC	CASSSNRGREQYF
.	many	TRBV4-2	TRBJ2-1	TGTGCCAGCAGCCAAGAAATCGGGTACGATGAGCAGTTCTTC	CASSQEIGYDEQFF